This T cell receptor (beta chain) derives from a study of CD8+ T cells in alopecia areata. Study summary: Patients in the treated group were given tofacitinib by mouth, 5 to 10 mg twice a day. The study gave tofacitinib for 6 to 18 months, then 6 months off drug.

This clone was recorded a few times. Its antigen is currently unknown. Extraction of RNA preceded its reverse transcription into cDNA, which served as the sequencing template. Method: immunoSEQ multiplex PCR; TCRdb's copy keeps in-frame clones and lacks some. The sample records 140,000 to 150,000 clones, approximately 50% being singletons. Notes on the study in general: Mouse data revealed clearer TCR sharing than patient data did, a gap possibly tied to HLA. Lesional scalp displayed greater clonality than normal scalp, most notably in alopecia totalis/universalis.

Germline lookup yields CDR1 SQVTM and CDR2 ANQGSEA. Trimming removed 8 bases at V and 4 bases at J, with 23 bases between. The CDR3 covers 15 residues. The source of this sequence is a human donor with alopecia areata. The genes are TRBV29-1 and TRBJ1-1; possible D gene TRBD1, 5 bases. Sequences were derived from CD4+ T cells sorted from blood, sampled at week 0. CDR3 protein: CSITDHGAKVTEAFF. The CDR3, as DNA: TGCAGCATCACTGATCATGGGGCGAAGGTCACTGAAGCTTTCTTT.